The following is a TCR beta chain sequence with its context. The antigen remains unidentified. This sample was included in a study of shared clonotypes between healthy human individuals. Overall study results and limits: Measured sharing among donors was expected to vary with sequencing depth. The sharing of 4.5% to 5% of naive CD4 clonotypes was seen across a handful of donors.

Nashville, Tennessee was home to all donors, each a Caucasian adult. Naive CD45RA+ and memory CD45RA-negative subsets were split from CD4+ cells. The table came from immunoSEQ multiplex PCR; TCRdb's copy has only in-frame clones and leaves some out. This sample has about 1 million clones; about four fifths occur once, and the top ten carry about 0.52%. Material for sequencing was memory CD4+ T cells from PBMCs. Noted subset: CD45RA-negative fraction. The clonotype comes from a man younger than 30 in good health. Some clones in this sample may be carry-over from other donors' samples.

The CDR3 DNA is TGCGCCAGCAGCCAAGATCGTGGAGGCAGGGTGTTAGAAGGGACCCAGTACTTC. Translating gives CASSQDRGGRVLEGTQYF. V is TRBV4-1 and J is TRBJ2-5, with D perhaps TRBD1 or TRBD2 (5 bases each). The CDR3 sequence is 18 residues long. The ends were cut back, 0 bases at V and 7 bases at J, with 24 bases in the middle. CDR1 and CDR2 (germline): MGHRA, YSYEKL.